This TCR beta chain originates from a study of blood T cell repertoires in COVID-19. Trimming pared 4 bases from V and 1 base from J, leaving 14 bases between. CDR1 is LNHDA and CDR2 is SQIVND in the germline V gene (reference sequence). This CDR3 spans 16 amino acids. This table comes from immunoSEQ multiplex PCR, and its TCRdb copy is limited to in-frame clones, with some not included. The sample yields under 200,000 clones, around 82% seen once. The source material was peripheral blood. This sequence originates from a man younger than 35 with active or convalescent COVID-19. This chain uses TRBV19 with TRBJ1-5; no clear D. The CDR3 region has the DNA TGTGCCAGTAGTAAAGAACCGGGTCGCAGCAATCAGCCCCAGCATTTT. It encodes CASSKEPGRSNQPQHF.